This T cell receptor (beta chain) comes out of a study of shared clonotypes between healthy human individuals. Study in general: Three plates each covered CD4 naive and memory; CD8 naive two, CD8 memory one. The study's findings and limits: Some naive CD4 clonotypes, roughly 4.5%, turned up in common across several donors.

CD45RO+ cells joined CCR7-negative CD45RA+ TemRA cells to form CD8 memory. For each subset, genomic DNA was distributed in equal portions over several immunoSEQ plates. Data came from immunoSEQ multiplex PCR; TCRdb stores just in-frame clones and leaves some out. This repertoire shows around 690,000 clones, around 91% found once; its top ten account for about 34%. V lost 4 bases and J lost 4, with 20 bases in between. The germline gives CDR1 MNHEY, CDR2 SMNVEV (reference sequence). CDR3 length equals 16 residues. Notes on this clone: Antigen unknown.

This sequence joins TRBV27 and TRBJ2-7, with D perhaps TRBD2 (6 bases). The sequence came from a man aged 18 to 29 in good health. Some clones in this sample may be carry-over from other donors' samples. The source material was memory CD8+ T cells from PBMCs. The subset was: CD45RO+ cells pooled with CCR7-negative TemRA cells. CDR3 in DNA: TGTGCCAGCAGTTCACCCATCGGGACTCATATATACGAGCAGTACTTC. Protein: CASSSPIGTHIYEQYF.